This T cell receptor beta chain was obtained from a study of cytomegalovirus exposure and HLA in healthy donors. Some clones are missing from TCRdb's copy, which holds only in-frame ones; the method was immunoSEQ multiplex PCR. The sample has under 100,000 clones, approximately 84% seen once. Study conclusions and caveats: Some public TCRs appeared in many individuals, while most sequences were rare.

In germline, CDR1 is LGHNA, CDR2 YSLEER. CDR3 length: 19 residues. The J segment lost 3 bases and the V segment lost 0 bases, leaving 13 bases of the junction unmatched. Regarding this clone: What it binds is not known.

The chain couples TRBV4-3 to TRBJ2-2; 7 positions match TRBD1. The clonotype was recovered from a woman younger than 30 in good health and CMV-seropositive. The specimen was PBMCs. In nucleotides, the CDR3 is TGCGCCAGCAGCCAAGATATAGGCAGGGGGTTCAGATACACCGGGGAGCTGTTTTTT. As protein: CASSQDIGRGFRYTGELFF.